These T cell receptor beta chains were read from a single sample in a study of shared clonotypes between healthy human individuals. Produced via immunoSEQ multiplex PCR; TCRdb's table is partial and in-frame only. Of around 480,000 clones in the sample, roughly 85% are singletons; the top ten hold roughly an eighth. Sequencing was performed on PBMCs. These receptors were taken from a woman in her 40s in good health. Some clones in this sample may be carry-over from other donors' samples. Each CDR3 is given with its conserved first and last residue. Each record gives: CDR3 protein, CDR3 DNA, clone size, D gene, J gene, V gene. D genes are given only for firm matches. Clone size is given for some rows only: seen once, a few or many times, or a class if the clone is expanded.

CASSPRSGLEAFF | TGTGCCAGCAGCCCTAGGTCGGGCCTTGAAGCTTTCTTT | once | . | TRBJ1-1 | TRBV7-2
CSVGGSTGIREQYF | TGCAGCGTTGGGGGATCCACAGGGATCCGCGAGCAGTACTTC | . | . | TRBJ2-7 | TRBV29-1
CAWSVQTNTEAFF | TGTGCCTGGAGTGTGCAGACGAACACTGAAGCTTTCTTT | . | . | TRBJ1-1 | TRBV30
CASSLGPESQTGGYTF | TGTGCCAGCAGCTTGGGACCGGAGTCTCAGACGGGGGGCTACACCTTC | . | . | TRBJ1-2 | TRBV5-5
CASSPSGGKGTDTQYF | TGTGCCAGCAGCCCCTCGGGTGGAAAGGGGACAGATACGCAGTATTTT | . | . | TRBJ2-3 | TRBV5-6
CAISNPTGESQYF | TGTGCCATCAGTAACCCTACCGGGGAGTCGCAGTATTTT | . | . | TRBJ2-3 | TRBV10-3
CASSGALVFIGELFF | TGTGCCAGCAGCGGAGCCTTGGTTTTCATAGGGGAGCTGTTTTTT | . | . | TRBJ2-2 | TRBV7-2
CASSPRAFSGNTIYF | TGTGCCAGCAGTCCCCGGGCCTTCTCTGGAAACACCATATATTTT | . | . | TRBJ1-3 | TRBV28
CASLGRANTEAFF | TGTGCCAGCTTGGGACGGGCGAACACTGAAGCTTTCTTT | . | . | TRBJ1-1 | TRBV28
CAWGAQATPFF | TGTGCCTGGGGGGCCCAAGCGACCCCGTTCTTC | once | . | TRBJ2-1 | TRBV30
CASSPTPTPGLAAYEQYF | TGCGCCAGCAGCCCAACCCCTACACCGGGACTAGCGGCGTACGAGCAGTACTTC | . | TRBD2 | TRBJ2-7 | TRBV5-1
CASKGLRGIEKLFF | TGTGCCAGCAAGGGGCTACGGGGTATAGAAAAACTGTTTTTT | . | . | TRBJ1-4 | TRBV5-8
CASRAGFEQYF | TGTGCCAGCAGGGCAGGGTTCGAGCAGTACTTC | . | . | TRBJ2-7 | TRBV28
CASSSGLVGADTQYF | TGTGCCAGCAGCTCGGGACTAGTAGGAGCAGATACGCAGTATTTT | . | TRBD2 | TRBJ2-3 | TRBV5-4
CASSLTGSRDRYGKNIQYF | TGTGCCAGCAGCTTAACAGGGAGTCGGGACCGATATGGCAAAAACATTCAGTACTTC | . | . | TRBJ2-4 | TRBV5-4
CASASPGGETQYF | TGTGCCAGCGCGAGCCCGGGCGGGGAGACCCAGTACTTC | . | . | TRBJ2-5 | TRBV6-6
CASSAPLGGGSYEQYF | TGTGCCAGCAGCGCCCCCTTAGGGGGAGGATCCTACGAGCAGTACTTC | . | . | TRBJ2-7 | TRBV9
CASSAGLPDSGYGHTF | TGTGCCAGCAGCGCGGGCCTCCCCGACTCGGGCTATGGCCACACCTTC | . | . | TRBJ1-2 | TRBV2
CATSPTGSINEQFF | TGTGCCACCTCTCCCACAGGATCTATCAATGAGCAGTTCTTC | . | . | TRBJ2-1 | TRBV4-2
CASSQGAEKETQYF | TGTGCCAGCAGCCAGGGGGCGGAAAAAGAGACCCAGTACTTC | once | TRBD1 | TRBJ2-5 | TRBV7-9
CASSLDQETQYF | TGTGCCAGCAGCTTGGACCAAGAGACCCAGTACTTC | . | . | TRBJ2-5 | TRBV5-6